The next 9 T cell receptor beta chains were all read from a single sample in a study of brain T cells in children with intractable seizures. Time point given: blood from clinic visit 5 months post-surgery; TSC patient then seizure free. Assay: immunoSEQ multiplex PCR; the TCRdb copy retains only in-frame clones and omits some. The sample contains about 350,000 clones, 93% of which appear only once. Sequenced here: peripheral blood, sampled roughly 5 months after surgery. Every receptor here comes from a boy in the first two years of life with tuberous sclerosis and intractable seizures.

CDR3 nucleotide sequence: TGTGCCAGCAGTGGGGACGCCAGGGGTGGCTACACCTTC. It is translated as CASSGDARGGYTF. The chain has TRBV2 and TRBJ1-2, with TRBD1 as a possible D gene (6 bases). CDR3 size: 13 residues. V was pared by 4 bases and J by 7 bases, with 13 bases between. Looked up from germline, CDR1 is SNHLY and CDR2 is FYNNEI.

V gene TRBV4-1 combines with J gene TRBJ1-4, with a weak D call TRBD1 (5 bases). Trimming cost V 4 bases and J 2 bases, with 17 bases left between them. Germline V gene lookup returns CDR1 MGHRA and CDR2 YSYEKL. This CDR3 is built from 17 residues. The CDR3 coding sequence is TGCGCCAGCAGCCGTTCAATGCAGACAGAGACTAATGAAAAACTGTTTTTT. It yields the protein CASSRSMQTETNEKLFF.

The chain has TRBV16 and TRBJ2-7, with D possibly matching TRBD1 (6 bases). V was trimmed by 2 bases and J by 9 bases, leaving 11 bases between them. Germline values: CDR1 KGHSY, CDR2 FQNENV. The CDR3 is 12 amino acids. Here the CDR3 reads CASSQTGKGQYF. CDR3 sequence (DNA): TGTGCCAGCAGCCAAACAGGGAAGGGGCAGTACTTC.

The rearrangement uses TRBV28 and TRBJ2-7; D is possibly TRBD1 (6 bases). Trimming shortened V by 6 bases and J by 5 bases, and 14 bases separated the two germline ends. The length of the CDR3 is 13 residues. Germline lookup yields CDR1 MDHEN and CDR2 SYDVKM. The chain's CDR3 is CASSRDIPNEQYF. DNA of the CDR3: TGTGCCAGCAGCAGGGACATACCTAACGAGCAGTACTTC.

The chain has TRBV30 and TRBJ1-1; TRBD1 is a possible D gene (5 bases). The CDR3 is 13 amino acids. V lost 0 bases and J 4 bases, leaving 9 bases between the germline ends. In germline, CDR1 is GTSNPN, CDR2 SVGIG (reference sequence). CDR3 nucleotides: TGTGCCTGGAGTGTTATCGGGGGCACTGAAGCTTTCTTT. Amino acids: CAWSVIGGTEAFF. Complete variable domain (other parts from reference TRBV30 and TRBJ1-1): SQTIHQWPATLVQPVGSPLSLECTVEGTSNPNLYWYRQAAGRGLQLLFYSVGIGQISSEVPQNLSASRPQDRQFILSSKKLLLSDSGFYLCAWSVIGGTEAFFGQGTRLTVV.

The rearrangement uses TRBV4-1 and TRBJ2-7, with D perhaps TRBD1 or TRBD2 (5 bases each). From germline, CDR1 is MGHRA and CDR2 YSYEKL. V lost 1 base and J lost 3, with 13 bases in between. There are 15 residues in the CDR3. The CDR3, as DNA: TGCGCCAGCAGCCAAGCGGCCGGGGCCCTCTACGAGCAGTACTTC. Protein: CASSQAAGALYEQYF.

The rearrangement links TRBV6-5 to TRBJ2-5; no clear D gene. The CDR3 is made up of 13 amino acids. Germline V gene sequence: CDR1 MNHEY, CDR2 SVGAGI. V was cut by 5 bases and J by 5 bases, with 12 bases left in between. CDR3 sequence: CASSLGRRETQYF. CDR3 nucleotides: TGTGCCAGCAGTCTAGGCAGGCGGGAGACCCAGTACTTC.

This chain links TRBV11-2 with TRBJ1-6; D is undetermined. This CDR3 is built from 13 residues. CDR1 is SGHAT, CDR2 FQNNGV, per germline. Trimming pared 4 bases from V and 10 bases from J, leaving 11 bases between. The CDR3 loop is CASSSTDRSPLHF. The CDR3 bases are TGTGCCAGCAGCTCTACAGACCGGTCACCCCTCCACTTT. Together with reference TRBV11-2 and TRBJ1-6, the CDR3 gives the full variable domain: EAGVAQSPRYKIIEKRQSVAFWCNPISGHATLYWYQQILGQGPKLLIQFQNNGVVDDSQLPKDRFSAERLKGVDSTLKIQPAKLEDSAVYLCASSSTDRSPLHFGNGTRLTVT.

This rearrangement joins TRBV5-1 to TRBJ1-6, with TRBD1 matching 11 bases. Trimming at V came to 1 base and at J to 8 bases, leaving 17 bases not matched to a gene. CDR1 and CDR2 (germline): SGHRS, YFSETQ. The CDR3 sequence is 20 residues long. The CDR3 nucleotides read TGCGCCAGCAGCTTGTTACCCGCCGGGACAGGGGGTACTGGGTATTCACCCCTCCACTTT. Amino acids: CASSLLPAGTGGTGYSPLHF.